One sample yielded the 30 T cell receptor beta chains listed below, sequenced in a study of blood T cell repertoires in COVID-19 (dated by TCRdb to 2020 to 2022). The library was produced with the immunoSEQ multiplex PCR assay. Not all clones reach the TCRdb copy of this immuneACCESS table, which keeps in-frame sequences only. Checked studies attribute under half of the gap to unresolved V genes and leave the rest unexplained. In this sample the table shows some 350,000 clones, about nine tenths of which occur a single time. About 7% of the sample rests with the top ten. The sample taken for sequencing was peripheral blood. All receptors derive from a woman in her seventies with COVID-19, enrolled during active disease.

The chain employs TRBV27 and TRBJ2-3, with 7 bases fitting TRBD1. V shed 1 base, J shed 1 base, and the junction held 5 bases outside the gene matches. Germline-derived CDR1 and CDR2 are MNHEY and SMNVEV (reference sequence). This CDR3 spans 16 amino acids. The CDR3 sequence: CASSLWGTAGTDTQYF. In DNA, the CDR3 is TGTGCCAGCAGTTTATGGGGGACAGCGGGCACAGATACGCAGTATTTT.

V is TRBV6-5 and J is TRBJ2-7; TRBD2 matches at 9 bases. With V trimmed by 6 bases and J by 0 bases, 3 bases remained unmatched. Germline V CDR1 and CDR2: MNHEY, SVGAGI. The CDR3 consists of 14 residues. The CDR3 DNA follows: TGTGCCAGCAGGGCGGGGGGGAGCTCCTACGAGCAGTACTTC. The encoded protein is CASRAGGSSYEQYF.

This clone was seen only once. The chain has TRBV11-2 and TRBJ1-6; a weak D match, TRBD1 (5 bases). Germline lookup yields CDR1 SGHAT and CDR2 FQNNGV. The V end was cut by 7 bases, the J end by 2 bases, with 9 bases between. This CDR3 has 14 amino acids. The CDR3 DNA is TGTGCCAGCACCGGGGGTACCTATAATTCACCCCTCCACTTT. It yields the protein CASTGGTYNSPLHF. The whole variable domain, filled in from reference TRBV11-2 and TRBJ1-6, reads EAGVAQSPRYKIIEKRQSVAFWCNPISGHATLYWYQQILGQGPKLLIQFQNNGVVDDSQLPKDRFSAERLKGVDSTLKIQPAKLEDSAVYLCASTGGTYNSPLHFGNGTRLTVT.

The chain is built from TRBV24-1 and TRBJ2-1, with 7 nucleotides matching TRBD2. Unmatched junction bases numbered 15, after V lost 10 bases and J lost 7 bases. The CDR3 extends over 15 amino acids. Germline-derived CDR1 and CDR2 are KGHDR and SFDVKD. The CDR3: CATEGGGEGLNEQFF. The CDR3 region has the DNA TGTGCCACAGAGGGCGGGGGAGAGGGTTTAAATGAGCAGTTCTTC.

The V call is TRBV19, the J call TRBJ1-1; possible D gene TRBD1, 6 bases. The V gene's germline CDR1 is LNHDA and CDR2 SQIVND (reference sequence). Trimming pared 5 bases from V and 4 bases from J, leaving 14 bases between. The CDR3 covers 14 residues. DNA of the CDR3: TGTGCCAGTAGTTTTTTTGGGGGCAGCACTGAAGCTTTCTTT. Translated, it gives CASSFFGGSTEAFF.

As concerns this clone: The junction departs from the called germline gene at one end, perhaps through a read error. The V and J genes are TRBV9 and TRBJ2-6; 9 nucleotides line up with TRBD2. This CDR3 spans 16 amino acids. Germline values: CDR1 SGDLS, CDR2 YYNGEE. CDR3 nucleotides: TGTGCCCGCAGCGTCGCGGGGGGGGCTGGGGCCAACGTCCTGACTTTC. Translating it yields CARSVAGGAGANVLTF.

The genes are TRBV28 and TRBJ1-3; D ambiguous. The germline V gene has CDR1 MDHEN and CDR2 SYDVKM. The CDR3 covers 13 residues. The V end lost 6 bases, the J end lost 2 bases, and 8 bases lay between the germline ends. The CDR3 DNA reads as TGTGCCAGCAGCCCCGACACTGGAAACACCATATATTTT. The encoded protein is CASSPDTGNTIYF.

The gene calls are TRBV7-9 and TRBJ1-5; a weak D match, TRBD1 (5 bases). V gave up 11 bases and J gave up 4 bases, with 9 bases separating them. Germline lookup yields CDR1 SEHNR and CDR2 FQNEAQ (reference sequence). The CDR3 sequence is 11 residues long. The CDR3 is CASRTNQPQHF. As DNA, the CDR3 is TGTGCCTCGAGGACAAATCAGCCCCAGCATTTT.

The chain has TRBV5-1 and TRBJ1-3; maybe TRBD1 (5 bases). Trimming cost V 1 base and J 0 bases, with 14 bases left between them. This CDR3 comprises 17 residues. Germline CDR1 and CDR2: SGHRS and YFSETQ. CDR3: CASSLYPDSHSGNTIYF. The CDR3 coding sequence is TGCGCCAGCAGCTTGTACCCAGACAGCCACTCTGGAAACACCATATATTTT.

The chain carries TRBV7-9 and TRBJ2-6; 10 bases are shared with TRBD1. V shed 5 bases, J shed 0 bases, and the junction held 7 bases outside the gene matches. The CDR3 runs to 18 residues. Germline V gene lookup returns CDR1 SEHNR and CDR2 FQNEAQ (reference sequence). The CDR3 region has the DNA TGTGCCAGCAGCAGGGACAGGGGCAGTCGCTCTGGGGCCAACGTCCTGACTTTC. Protein sequence: CASSRDRGSRSGANVLTF.

The chain carries TRBV18 and TRBJ2-2, with 7 nucleotides matching TRBD2. In germline, CDR1 is KGHSH, CDR2 LQKENI. After removal of 2 bases from V and 2 bases from J, the junction contained 2 bases not matched to a gene. The CDR3 is 15 amino acids. The CDR3 protein is CASSPGLGNTGELFF. In DNA, the CDR3 is TGTGCCAGCTCACCAGGACTAGGCAACACCGGGGAGCTGTTTTTT.

The J gene is TRBJ2-5, the V gene TRBV18; no firm D call. From germline, CDR1 is KGHSH and CDR2 LQKENI. The CDR3 is 11 residues long. Trimming removed 6 bases from V and 2 bases from J, with 4 bases in between. DNA of the CDR3: TGTGCCAGCTCTCCTCAAGAGACCCAGTACTTC. It is translated as CASSPQETQYF.

Concerning this clone itself: Other nucleotide sequences from this sample produce the same CDR3. The chain carries TRBV18 and TRBJ1-1; D is unresolved. The CDR3 is 15 amino acids. The V end lost 3 bases, the J end lost 2 bases, and 13 bases lay between the germline ends. Germline V gene lookup returns CDR1 KGHSH and CDR2 LQKENI. The CDR3: CASSPLAGSNTEAFF. CDR3 DNA sequence: TGTGCCAGCTCACCGCTGGCCGGGAGTAACACTGAAGCTTTCTTT.

The chain combines TRBV10-3 with TRBJ1-2; possible D gene TRBD1, 5 bases. Germline V CDR1 and CDR2: ENHRY, SYGVKD. The CDR3 sequence is 15 residues long. Trimming took 0 bases from V and 8 from J, leaving 16 bases between them. The chain's CDR3 is CAISESLAEGHGYTF. The CDR3 nucleotides read TGTGCCATCAGTGAGTCACTCGCGGAGGGGCACGGCTACACCTTC.

The CDR3 nucleotides are TGTGCCAGCAGTGACGACGGGACAGGCACAAGGAACACTGAAGCTTTCTTT. The encoded protein is CASSDDGTGTRNTEAFF. The V gene is TRBV2, the J gene TRBJ1-1; 8 nucleotides agree with TRBD1. Germline values: CDR1 SNHLY, CDR2 FYNNEI. V lost 3 bases to trimming and J lost 1 base; unmatched junction nucleotides: 10. The CDR3 covers 17 residues.

This rearrangement joins TRBV7-7 to TRBJ2-7; 10 bases are shared with TRBD1. CDR1 SSHAT and CDR2 FNYEAQ come from the germline V gene (reference sequence). This CDR3 has 13 amino acids. Trimming at V came to 3 bases and at J to 5 bases, leaving 1 base not matched to a gene. The CDR3 loop reads CASSFGTGDEQYF. The CDR3 nucleotides read TGTGCCAGCAGCTTCGGGACAGGGGACGAGCAGTACTTC.

V gene TRBV9 combines with J gene TRBJ2-7; 8 bases are shared with TRBD2. Trimming cost V 3 bases and J 6 bases; bases outside gene matches: 8. The length of the CDR3 is 14 residues. Germline CDR1 reads SGDLS; CDR2 reads YYNGEE. The CDR3 DNA is TGTGCCAGCAGCGGAGACCCGGGAGGGGTCGAGCAGTACTTC. It encodes CASSGDPGGVEQYF. The variable domain in full, with the rest retrieved from reference TRBV9 and TRBJ2-7, is DSGVTQTPKHLITATGQRVTLRCSPRSGDLSVYWYQQSLDQGLQFLIQYYNGEERAKGNILERFSAQQFPDLHSELNLSSLELGDSALYFCASSGDPGGVEQYFGPGTRLTVT.

The rearrangement uses TRBV6-6 and TRBJ1-6; D remains unclear. The V and J ends lost 2 bases and 7 bases respectively, with 3 bases between them. Germline V CDR1 and CDR2: MNHNY, SVGAGI (reference sequence). CDR3 size: 12 residues. DNA for the CDR3: TGTGCCAGCAGTTACCAGAATTCACCCCTCCACTTT. Amino acid sequence: CASSYQNSPLHF.

This rearrangement joins TRBV19 to TRBJ2-3; 9 bases are a match to TRBD2. The J segment lost 6 bases and the V segment lost 6 bases, leaving 7 bases of the junction unmatched. The CDR3 consists of 14 residues. Germline values: CDR1 LNHDA, CDR2 SQIVND (reference sequence). The CDR3 DNA follows: TGTGCCAGTAGACGGCGGGGGGGCCTGGATACGCAGTATTTT. This codes for CASRRRGGLDTQYF.

Points on this clone: A much larger clone lies a single base off, so this may be a read error. The J gene is TRBJ2-7, the V gene TRBV3-1 (or the pseudogene TRBV3-2); 11 bases are a match to TRBD1. Germline CDR1 is LGHDT and CDR2 is YNNKEL (reference sequence). The CDR3 length is 14 residues. After removal of 5 bases from V and 3 bases from J, the junction contained 3 bases not matched to a gene. The CDR3 loop is CASSDGTGGYEQYF. The CDR3, as DNA: TGTGCCAGCAGCGACGGGACAGGGGGCTACGAGCAGTACTTC.

There are a few counts of this clone. This chain uses TRBV5-1 with TRBJ1-2, with D perhaps matching TRBD1 (5 bases). CDR1 is SGHRS, CDR2 YFSETQ, per germline. The CDR3 has 13 amino acids. Trimming removed 0 bases at V and 6 bases at J, with 9 bases between. CDR3 region: CASSLGRADGYTF. The CDR3 nucleotides are TGCGCCAGCAGCTTGGGCAGGGCGGATGGCTACACCTTC.

The V and J genes are TRBV2 and TRBJ1-2; D possibly corresponds to TRBD1 (5 bases). This CDR3 is built from 15 residues. Trimming removed 8 bases at V and 8 bases at J, with 24 bases between. In germline, CDR1 is SNHLY, CDR2 FYNNEI. CDR3 residues: CASRDSPVTPGGYTF. The CDR3 region has the DNA TGTGCCAGCCGGGACTCCCCCGTTACCCCGGGGGGCTACACCTTC.

The chain carries TRBV4-3 and TRBJ1-1; D unresolved. Germline lookup yields CDR1 LGHNA and CDR2 YSLEER. V lost 1 base to trimming and J lost 2 bases, with 11 bases between them. The CDR3 is 15 amino acids. In DNA, the CDR3 is TGCGCCAGCAGCCAAGGGTCCGGTACCAACACTGAAGCTTTCTTT. This sequence encodes CASSQGSGTNTEAFF.

The chain uses TRBV6-5 and TRBJ1-2; no clear D. Trimming stripped 2 bases from V and 10 bases from J, with 17 bases between. Germline CDR1 reads MNHEY; CDR2 reads SVGAGI. CDR3 length: 14 amino acids. The CDR3 sequence is CASSYRRWAPDYTF. The CDR3 DNA follows: TGTGCCAGCAGTTACAGACGGTGGGCCCCGGACTACACCTTC.

This sequence joins TRBV6-1 and TRBJ2-7; TRBD1 matches 9 bases. The length of the CDR3 is 16 residues. V lost 2 bases, J lost 3 bases, and 8 bases stayed unmatched. CDR1 and CDR2 from the germline V gene are MNHNS and SASEGT. CDR3 sequence reads: CASSETPDRGDYEQYF. CDR3 coding DNA: TGTGCCAGCAGTGAAACGCCGGACAGGGGAGACTACGAGCAGTACTTC.

This clone was seen a few times. This chain connects TRBV19 to TRBJ1-5, with TRBD1 matching 9 bases. J lost 1 base, V lost 5 bases, and 3 bases had no gene match. This CDR3 spans 15 amino acids. CDR1 LNHDA and CDR2 SQIVND come from the germline V gene (reference sequence). This CDR3 reads CASSLTGGSNQPQHF. CDR3 in DNA: TGTGCCAGTAGTTTGACAGGGGGGAGCAATCAGCCCCAGCATTTT. Looking up the rest from reference TRBV19 and TRBJ1-5 gives the full variable domain: DGGITQSPKYLFRKEGQNVTLSCEQNLNHDAMYWYRQDPGQGLRLIYYSQIVNDFQKGDIAEGYSVSREKKESFPLTVTSAQKNPTAFYLCASSLTGGSNQPQHFGDGTRLSIL.

V gene TRBV6-5 combines with J gene TRBJ1-5; a weak D match, TRBD1 (5 bases). This CDR3 is 15 amino acids long. With 7 bases removed from V and 4 bases from J, the gap between germline ends came to 17 bases. CDR1 is MNHEY, CDR2 SVGAGI, per germline. The CDR3 protein is CASTPNGGGNQPQHF. The CDR3 DNA is TGTGCCAGCACTCCCAATGGGGGGGGGAATCAGCCCCAGCATTTT.

The J gene is TRBJ2-1, the V gene TRBV18; 12 bases fit TRBD2. CDR3 size: 15 residues. The V gene's germline CDR1 is KGHSH and CDR2 LQKENI. Trimming removed 6 bases from V and 9 bases from J; junction bases left unmatched: 9. The CDR3 region has the DNA TGTGCCAGCTCGCCGCTAGCGGGGGGGCATCTTGAGCAGTTCTTC. Its protein product is CASSPLAGGHLEQFF.

The CDR3, as DNA: TGTGCCAGCAGTTCCCCCCGGGCCGGGGAGCTGTTTTTT. This sequence encodes CASSSPRAGELFF. The chain couples TRBV6-5 to TRBJ2-2, with D unresolved. Germline V gives CDR1 MNHEY, CDR2 SVGAGI. There are 13 residues in the CDR3. Trimming took 4 bases from V and 6 from J, leaving 9 bases between them.

The J gene is TRBJ2-2, the V gene TRBV10-2; 10 nucleotides match TRBD2. Germline lookup yields CDR1 WSHSY and CDR2 SAAADI. There are 15 residues in the CDR3. After removal of 7 bases from V and 7 bases from J, the junction contained 9 bases not matched to a gene. The CDR3 here is CASTERGGPGGELFF. DNA of the CDR3: TGCGCCAGCACAGAGCGGGGGGGCCCTGGCGGGGAGCTGTTTTTT.